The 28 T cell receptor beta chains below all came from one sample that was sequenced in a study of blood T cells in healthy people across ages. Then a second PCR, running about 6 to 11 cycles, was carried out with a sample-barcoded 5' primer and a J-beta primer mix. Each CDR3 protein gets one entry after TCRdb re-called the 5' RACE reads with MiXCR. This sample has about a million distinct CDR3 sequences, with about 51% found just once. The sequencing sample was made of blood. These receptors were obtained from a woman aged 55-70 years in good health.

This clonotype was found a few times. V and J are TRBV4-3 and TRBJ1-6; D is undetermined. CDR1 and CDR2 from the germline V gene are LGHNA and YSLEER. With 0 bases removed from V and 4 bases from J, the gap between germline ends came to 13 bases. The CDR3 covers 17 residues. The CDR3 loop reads CASSQDAGNAYNSPLHF. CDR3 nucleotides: TGCGCCAGCAGCCAAGATGCGGGGAACGCGTATAATTCACCCCTCCACTTT.

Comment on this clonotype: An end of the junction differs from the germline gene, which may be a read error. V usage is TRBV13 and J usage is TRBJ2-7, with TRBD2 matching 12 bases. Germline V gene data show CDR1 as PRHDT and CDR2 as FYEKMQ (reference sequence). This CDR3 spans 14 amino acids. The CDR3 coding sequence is TGTGCCAGCACCCTAGCGGGAGGGGCCTACGTGCAGTACTTC. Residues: CASTLAGGAYVQYF.

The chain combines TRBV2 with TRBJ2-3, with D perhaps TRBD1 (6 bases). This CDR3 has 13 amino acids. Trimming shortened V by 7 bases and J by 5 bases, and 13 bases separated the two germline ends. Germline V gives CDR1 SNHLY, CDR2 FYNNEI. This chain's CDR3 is CASITGMGDTQYF. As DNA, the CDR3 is TGTGCCAGCATAACAGGGATGGGAGATACGCAGTATTTT.

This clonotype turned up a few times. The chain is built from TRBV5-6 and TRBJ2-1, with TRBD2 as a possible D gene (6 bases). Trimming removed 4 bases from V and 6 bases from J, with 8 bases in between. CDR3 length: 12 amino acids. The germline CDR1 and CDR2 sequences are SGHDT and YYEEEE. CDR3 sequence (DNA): TGTGCCAGCAGCCCGGGGGTCAATGAGCAGTTCTTC. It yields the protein CASSPGVNEQFF.

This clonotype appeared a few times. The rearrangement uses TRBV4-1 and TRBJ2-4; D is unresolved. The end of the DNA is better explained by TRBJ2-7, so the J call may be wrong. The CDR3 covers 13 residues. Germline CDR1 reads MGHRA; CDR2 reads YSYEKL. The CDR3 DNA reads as TGCGCCAGCAGCCAAGATTCCCTCTCCGAGCAGTACTTC. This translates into CASSQDSLSEQYF.

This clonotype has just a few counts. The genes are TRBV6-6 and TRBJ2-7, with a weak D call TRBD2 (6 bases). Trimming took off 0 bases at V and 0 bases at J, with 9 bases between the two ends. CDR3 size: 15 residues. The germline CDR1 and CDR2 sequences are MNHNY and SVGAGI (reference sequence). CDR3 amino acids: CASSYSGGASYEQYF. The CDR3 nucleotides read TGTGCCAGCAGTTACTCCGGGGGTGCCTCCTACGAGCAGTACTTC.

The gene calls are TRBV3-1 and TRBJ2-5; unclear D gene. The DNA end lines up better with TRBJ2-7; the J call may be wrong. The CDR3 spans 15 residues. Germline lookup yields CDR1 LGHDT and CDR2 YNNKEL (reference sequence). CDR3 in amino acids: CASSQDLRKVYEQYF. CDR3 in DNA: TGTGCCAGCAGCCAAGATCTCCGGAAAGTCTACGAGCAGTACTTC.

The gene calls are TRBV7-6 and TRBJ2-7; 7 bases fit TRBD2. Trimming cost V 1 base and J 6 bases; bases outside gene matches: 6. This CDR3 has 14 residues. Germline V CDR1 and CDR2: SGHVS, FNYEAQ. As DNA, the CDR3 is TGTGCCAGCAGCTTAGGATCCACGGGAGGCGAGCAGTACTTC. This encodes CASSLGSTGGEQYF.

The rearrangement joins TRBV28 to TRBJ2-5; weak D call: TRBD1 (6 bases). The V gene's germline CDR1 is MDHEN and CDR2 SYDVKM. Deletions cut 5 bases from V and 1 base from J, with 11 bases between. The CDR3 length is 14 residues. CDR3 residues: CASSPGQPQETQYF. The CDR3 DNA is TGTGCCAGCAGTCCTGGACAGCCCCAAGAGACCCAGTACTTC. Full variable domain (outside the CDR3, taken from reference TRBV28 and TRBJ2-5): DVKVTQSSRYLVKRTGEKVFLECVQDMDHENMFWYRQDPGLGLRLIYFSYDVKMKEKGDIPEGYSVSREKKERFSLILESASTNQTSMYLCASSPGQPQETQYFGPGTRLLVL.

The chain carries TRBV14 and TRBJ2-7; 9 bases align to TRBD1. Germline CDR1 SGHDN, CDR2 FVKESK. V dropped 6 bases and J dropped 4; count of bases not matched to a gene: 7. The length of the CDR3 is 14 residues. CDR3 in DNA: TGTGCCAGCAGAGGACAGGGGTCGTTATACGAGCAGTACTTC. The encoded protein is CASRGQGSLYEQYF.

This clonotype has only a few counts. The CDR3 spells CASSLRREGRGEQYF. The CDR3 DNA sequence: TGTGCCAGCAGCCTTAGGCGGGAGGGTAGAGGGGAGCAGTACTTC. V is TRBV7-2 and J is TRBJ2-7; 9 bases are shared with TRBD2. The trim removed 5 bases at V and 7 bases at J, leaving 12 bases unmatched. The CDR3 contains 15 residues. CDR1 is SGHTA, CDR2 FQGNSA, per germline.

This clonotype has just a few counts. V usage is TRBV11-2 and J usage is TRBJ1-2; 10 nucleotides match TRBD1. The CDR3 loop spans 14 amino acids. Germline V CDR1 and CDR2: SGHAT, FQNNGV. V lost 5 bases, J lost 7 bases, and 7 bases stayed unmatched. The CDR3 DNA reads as TGTGCCAGCAGCCAGACAGGGGGCTCGTTTGGCTACACCTTC. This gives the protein CASSQTGGSFGYTF.

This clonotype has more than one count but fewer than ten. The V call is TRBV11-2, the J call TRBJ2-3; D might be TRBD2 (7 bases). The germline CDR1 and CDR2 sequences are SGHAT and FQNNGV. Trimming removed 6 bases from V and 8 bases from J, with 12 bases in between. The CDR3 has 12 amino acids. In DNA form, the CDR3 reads TGTGCCAGCAGGGAAGGGGGGGGTACGCAGTATTTT. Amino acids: CASREGGGTQYF. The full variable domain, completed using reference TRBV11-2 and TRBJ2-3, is EAGVAQSPRYKIIEKRQSVAFWCNPISGHATLYWYQQILGQGPKLLIQFQNNGVVDDSQLPKDRFSAERLKGVDSTLKIQPAKLEDSAVYLCASREGGGTQYFGPGTRLTVL.

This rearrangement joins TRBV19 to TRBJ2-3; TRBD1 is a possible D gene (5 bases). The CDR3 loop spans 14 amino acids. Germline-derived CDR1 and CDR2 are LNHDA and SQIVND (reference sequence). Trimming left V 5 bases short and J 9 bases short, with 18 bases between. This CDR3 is CASSFQGSTGTQYF. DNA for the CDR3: TGTGCCAGTAGTTTCCAGGGATCGACTGGAACGCAGTATTTT.

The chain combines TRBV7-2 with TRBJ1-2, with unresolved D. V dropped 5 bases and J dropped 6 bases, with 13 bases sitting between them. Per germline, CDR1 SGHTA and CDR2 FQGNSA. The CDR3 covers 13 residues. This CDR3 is CASSQAFYNGYTF. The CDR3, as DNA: TGTGCCAGCAGCCAGGCGTTCTATAATGGCTACACCTTC.

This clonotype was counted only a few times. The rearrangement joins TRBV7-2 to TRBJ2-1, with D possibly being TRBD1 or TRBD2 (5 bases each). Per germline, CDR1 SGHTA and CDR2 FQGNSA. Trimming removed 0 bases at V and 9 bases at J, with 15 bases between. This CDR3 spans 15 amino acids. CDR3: CASSLAPGRRPEQFF. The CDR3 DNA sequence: TGTGCCAGCAGCTTAGCCCCGGGGCGCCGCCCTGAGCAGTTCTTC. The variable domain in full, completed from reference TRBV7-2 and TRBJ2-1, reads GAGVSQSPSNKVTEKGKDVELRCDPISGHTALYWYRQSLGQGLEFLIYFQGNSAPDKSGLPSDRFSAERTGGSVSTLTIQRTQQEDSAVYLCASSLAPGRRPEQFFGPGTRLTVL.

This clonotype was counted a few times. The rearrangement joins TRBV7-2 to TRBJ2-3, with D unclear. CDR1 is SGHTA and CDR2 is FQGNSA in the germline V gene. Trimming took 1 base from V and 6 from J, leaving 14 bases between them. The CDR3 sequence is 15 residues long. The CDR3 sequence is CASSLDGTFSDTQYF. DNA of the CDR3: TGTGCCAGCAGCTTAGACGGAACATTTTCGGATACGCAGTATTTT.

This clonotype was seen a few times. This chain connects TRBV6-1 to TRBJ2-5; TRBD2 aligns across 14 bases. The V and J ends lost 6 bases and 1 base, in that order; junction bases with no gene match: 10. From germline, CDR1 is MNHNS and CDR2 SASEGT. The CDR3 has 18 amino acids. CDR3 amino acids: CASSGTSGSRPTQETQYF. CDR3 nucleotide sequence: TGTGCCAGCAGCGGGACTAGCGGGAGTCGGCCCACCCAAGAGACCCAGTACTTC.

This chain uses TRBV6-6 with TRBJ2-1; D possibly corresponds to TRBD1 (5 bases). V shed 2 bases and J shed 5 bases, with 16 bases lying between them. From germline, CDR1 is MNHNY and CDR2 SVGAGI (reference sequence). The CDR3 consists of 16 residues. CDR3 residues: CASSYPTGQANNEQFF. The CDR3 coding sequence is TGTGCCAGCAGTTACCCCACCGGACAAGCCAACAATGAGCAGTTCTTC.

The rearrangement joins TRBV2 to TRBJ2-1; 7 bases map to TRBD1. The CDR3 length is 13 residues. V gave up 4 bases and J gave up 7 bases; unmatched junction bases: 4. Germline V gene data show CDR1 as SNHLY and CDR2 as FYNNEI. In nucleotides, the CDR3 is TGTGCCAGCAGTGCCGGGACAGCTAATGAGCAGTTCTTC. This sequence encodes CASSAGTANEQFF.

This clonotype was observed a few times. The CDR3 loop is CASSQKDRVHEQYF. For the CDR3, the DNA is TGCGCCAGCAGCCAGAAGGACAGGGTCCACGAGCAGTACTTC. The chain carries TRBV4-1 and TRBJ2-7; 8 nucleotides line up with TRBD1. J gave up 5 bases and V 3 bases, and 6 bases lay outside the gene matches. Germline loops: CDR1 MGHRA, CDR2 YSYEKL. There are 14 residues in the CDR3.

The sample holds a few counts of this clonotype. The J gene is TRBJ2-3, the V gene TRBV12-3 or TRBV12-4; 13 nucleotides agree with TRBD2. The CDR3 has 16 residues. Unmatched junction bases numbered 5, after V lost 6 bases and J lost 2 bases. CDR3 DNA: TGTGCCAGCAGAAAGACTAGCGGGAGGATCACAGATACGCAGTATTTT. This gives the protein CASRKTSGRITDTQYF.

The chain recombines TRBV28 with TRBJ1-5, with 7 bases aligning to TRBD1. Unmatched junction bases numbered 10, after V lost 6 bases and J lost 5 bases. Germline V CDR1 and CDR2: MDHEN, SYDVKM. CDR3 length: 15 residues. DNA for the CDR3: TGTGCCAGCAGCCGCGGGACAGCGATAGATCAGCCCCAGCATTTT. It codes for CASSRGTAIDQPQHF.

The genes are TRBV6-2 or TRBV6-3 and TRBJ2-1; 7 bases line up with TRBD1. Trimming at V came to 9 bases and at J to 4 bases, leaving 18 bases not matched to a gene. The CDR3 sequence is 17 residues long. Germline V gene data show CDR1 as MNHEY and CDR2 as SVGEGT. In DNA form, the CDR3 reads TGTGCCAGTAGCAGGGGGTATAGTGGCCTCCGATACAATGAGCAGTTCTTC. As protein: CASSRGYSGLRYNEQFF.

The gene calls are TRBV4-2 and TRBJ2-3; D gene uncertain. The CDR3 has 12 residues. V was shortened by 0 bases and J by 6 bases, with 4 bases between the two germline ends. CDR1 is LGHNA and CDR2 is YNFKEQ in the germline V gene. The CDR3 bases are TGTGCCAGCAGCCAAGAATTCGATACGCAGTATTTT. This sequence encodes CASSQEFDTQYF.

CDR3 bases: TGTGCCAGCAGCGTCGCAGTCCCAGATACGCAGTATTTT. It codes for CASSVAVPDTQYF. This chain uses TRBV9 with TRBJ2-3; D is unclear. Trimming took off 2 bases at V and 4 bases at J, with 8 bases between the two ends. The CDR3 covers 13 residues. From germline, CDR1 is SGDLS and CDR2 YYNGEE.

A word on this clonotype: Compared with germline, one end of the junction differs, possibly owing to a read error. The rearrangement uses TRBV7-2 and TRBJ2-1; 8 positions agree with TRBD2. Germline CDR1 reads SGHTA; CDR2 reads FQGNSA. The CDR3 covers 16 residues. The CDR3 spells CASSLEAGASYNEQFF. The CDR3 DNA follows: TGTGCCAGCAGCTTAGAAGCGGGGGCTTCCTACAATGAGCAGTTTTTC.

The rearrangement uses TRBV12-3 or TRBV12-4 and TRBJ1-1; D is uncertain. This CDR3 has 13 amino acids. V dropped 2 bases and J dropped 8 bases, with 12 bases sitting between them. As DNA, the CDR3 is TGTGCCAGCAGTTTAAGACGGATACAGGAAGCTTTCTTT. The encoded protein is CASSLRRIQEAFF.